Listed here are 27 T cell receptor beta chains from one sample, sequenced in a study of identical twins. TCRdb reprocessed the 5' RACE reads via MiXCR and lists one record per CDR3 protein. The sample consists of 470,000 or so distinct CDR3 sequences, 20% to 25% of them appearing once. This sample was also put to use in a study of T cells expressing NK-cell markers.

Sequencing was done on a sample of CD4+ T cells sorted from blood. The receptors were sampled from a woman aged 18-29 years in good health.

The rearrangement uses TRBV12-3 or TRBV12-4 and TRBJ2-1; 10 bases match TRBD2. CDR3 size: 14 residues. Trimming removed 8 bases from V and 6 bases from J; junction bases left unmatched: 7. The CDR3 protein is CASLRGLAVNEQFF. The CDR3 DNA reads as TGTGCCAGCCTGCGAGGACTAGCGGTCAATGAGCAGTTCTTC.

This clonotype turned up a few times. This chain uses TRBV29-1 with TRBJ1-2; D unresolved. From germline, CDR1 is SQVTM and CDR2 ANQGSEA. CDR3 size: 11 residues. Trimming left V 2 bases short and J 8 bases short, with 9 bases between. The CDR3 reads CSVEMGRGYTF. The CDR3 bases are TGCAGCGTTGAAATGGGCCGAGGCTACACCTTC.

This clonotype was seen at least ten times. The chain is built from TRBV7-9 and TRBJ2-5; 7 bases fit TRBD2. The CDR3 consists of 15 residues. Trimming cost V 6 bases and J 5 bases; bases outside gene matches: 12. Germline assignment: CDR1 SEHNR and CDR2 FQNEAQ (reference sequence). For the CDR3, the DNA is TGTGCCAGCAGACCTTCAGACTCCGGGAGGGAGACCCAGTACTTC. As protein: CASRPSDSGRETQYF.

The table lists this clonotype with a few counts. The gene calls are TRBV5-1 and TRBJ2-2; the match to TRBD1 covers 7 bases. This CDR3 region has 15 residues. After removal of 4 bases from V and 4 bases from J, the junction contained 7 bases not matched to a gene. Germline lookup yields CDR1 SGHRS and CDR2 YFSETQ. As DNA, the CDR3 is TGCGCCAGCAGCCAGACAGGGTTGGGCACCGGGGAGCTGTTTTTT. Amino acids: CASSQTGLGTGELFF. Supplemented by reference TRBV5-1 and TRBJ2-2, the full variable domain reads KAGVTQTPRYLIKTRGQQVTLSCSPISGHRSVSWYQQTPGQGLQFLFEYFSETQRNKGNFPGRFSGRQFSNSRSEMNVSTLELGDSALYLCASSQTGLGTGELFFGEGSRLTVL.

This clonotype has more than one count but fewer than ten. The chain links TRBV6-5 to TRBJ2-7; the match to TRBD1 covers 12 bases. V lost 3 bases and J lost 4; bases outside the gene matches: 13. CDR3 length: 18 amino acids. Germline CDR1 and CDR2: MNHEY and SVGAGI. CDR3 DNA sequence: TGTGCCAGCAGTTATAGGGGGACAGGGGGCGCGAGAAGATACGAGCAGTACTTC. Encoded protein: CASSYRGTGGARRYEQYF.

V is TRBV19 and J is TRBJ1-1; possibly TRBD1 for D (5 bases). The CDR3 spans 14 residues. The ends were cut back, 7 bases at V and 3 bases at J, with 15 bases in the middle. Germline CDR1 and CDR2: LNHDA and SQIVND (reference sequence). The CDR3 region is CASTKPWGDTEAFF. The DNA for the CDR3 is TGTGCCAGTACGAAGCCGTGGGGGGACACTGAAGCTTTCTTT.

The chain has TRBV20-1 and TRBJ2-1; 11 nucleotides match TRBD2. Trimming took 6 bases from V and 7 from J; bases not matched to a gene: 2. CDR3 length equals 12 residues. Germline CDR1 and CDR2: DFQATT and SNEGSKA (reference sequence). In DNA form, the CDR3 reads TGCAGTGCATGGACTAGCGGGAATGAGCAGTTCTTC. Protein product: CSAWTSGNEQFF.

This sequence joins TRBV30 and TRBJ2-1, with a weak D call TRBD2 (6 bases). Germline CDR1 GTSNPN, CDR2 SVGIG (reference sequence). V lost 3 bases to trimming and J lost 8 bases, with 8 bases between them. This CDR3 region has 11 residues. The CDR3 nucleotides read TGTGCCTGGAGCTGGGGGGATGAGCAGTTCTTC. Amino acids: CAWSWGDEQFF.

The CDR3 reads CASSQSSGPSYNEQFF. CDR3 nucleotides: TGTGCCAGCAGCCAATCCAGCGGGCCGTCCTACAATGAGCAGTTCTTC. The chain is built from TRBV4-2 and TRBJ2-1; weak D call: TRBD2 (6 bases). Trimming removed 2 bases at V and 1 base at J, with 12 bases between. The germline V gene encodes CDR1 LGHNA and CDR2 YNFKEQ. This CDR3 region has 16 residues.

The chain is built from TRBV9 and TRBJ2-7, with D uncertain. The CDR3 covers 13 residues. Germline CDR1 and CDR2: SGDLS and YYNGEE. Trimming left V 0 bases short and J 6 bases short, with 10 bases between. The CDR3 sequence: CASSVDLGREQYF. DNA for the CDR3: TGTGCCAGCAGCGTAGATCTAGGGCGCGAGCAGTACTTC.

The chain recombines TRBV7-9 with TRBJ1-2; TRBD1 agrees at 12 bases. The J segment lost 2 bases and the V segment lost 3 bases, leaving 7 bases of the junction unmatched. From germline, CDR1 is SEHNR and CDR2 FQNEAQ (reference sequence). The CDR3 is 17 amino acids. The CDR3 spells CASSFPGQGAQNYGYTF. The CDR3 nucleotides read TGTGCCAGCAGCTTTCCGGGACAGGGGGCTCAGAACTATGGCTACACCTTC. Complete variable domain (other parts from reference TRBV7-9 and TRBJ1-2): DTGVSQNPRHKITKRGQNVTFRCDPISEHNRLYWYRQTLGQGPEFLTYFQNEAQLEKSRLLSDRFSAERPKGSFSTLEIQRTEQGDSAMYLCASSFPGQGAQNYGYTFGSGTRLTVV.

The chain links TRBV11-2 to TRBJ2-1, with 10 bases aligning to TRBD2. The germline CDR1 and CDR2 sequences are SGHAT and FQNNGV. V shed 4 bases, J shed 0 bases, and the junction held 9 bases outside the gene matches. This CDR3 is built from 18 residues. The CDR3 bases are TGTGCCAGCAGCTACCGAGCGGGAGGGCCGGGCTCCTACAATGAGCAGTTCTTC. It codes for CASSYRAGGPGSYNEQFF.

The CDR3 DNA sequence: TGTGCCAGCAGCAGCCAGGGGTTGCGTGGCTACACCTTC. Translated: CASSSQGLRGYTF. The chain joins TRBV5-6 to TRBJ1-2; tentative D call: TRBD1 (6 bases). V was cut by 4 bases and J by 7 bases, with 14 bases left in between. In germline, CDR1 is SGHDT, CDR2 YYEEEE. This CDR3 has 13 residues.

The chain carries TRBV10-3 and TRBJ1-1, with 7 positions matching TRBD1. The CDR3 has 15 residues. V shed 2 bases and J 4 bases; nucleotides not matched to a gene: 7. Per germline, CDR1 ENHRY and CDR2 SYGVKD. Here the CDR3 reads CAISESMTGTTEAFF. As DNA, the CDR3 is TGTGCCATCAGTGAGAGTATGACAGGGACCACTGAAGCTTTCTTT.

The gene calls are TRBV10-3 and TRBJ2-1; 7 bases map to TRBD2. The CDR3 sequence is 16 residues long. V shed 6 bases and J 0 bases; nucleotides not matched to a gene: 8. Germline CDR1 and CDR2: ENHRY and SYGVKD. The CDR3 bases are TGTGCCATCAGCTGGGGGGGACCGCACTCCTACAATGAGCAGTTCTTC. Amino acid sequence: CAISWGGPHSYNEQFF.

A few counts support this clonotype. The chain has TRBV14 and TRBJ2-5, with TRBD1 matching 7 bases. In germline, CDR1 is SGHDN, CDR2 FVKESK. CDR3 length: 16 residues. V lost 4 bases and J lost 5; bases outside the gene matches: 13. CDR3 sequence (DNA): TGTGCCAGCAGCCGACAGGGAACCCAGTGGCGGGAGACCCAGTACTTC. It translates to CASSRQGTQWRETQYF.

This clonotype came up a few times. The CDR3 spells CASILTANTEAFF. The CDR3 coding sequence is TGTGCCAGCATCTTGACAGCGAACACTGAAGCTTTCTTT. This rearrangement joins TRBV7-9 to TRBJ1-1, with TRBD1 as a possible D gene (5 bases). The CDR3 has 13 amino acids. V was trimmed by 7 bases and J by 1 base, leaving 10 bases between them. Germline assignment: CDR1 SEHNR and CDR2 FQNEAQ (reference sequence).

A note on this clonotype: A much bigger clone sits one base away, suggesting this may be a read error. CDR3 in amino acids: CASSLEAPEQYF. The CDR3 DNA sequence: TGTGCCAGCAGCTTAGAAGCCCCCGAGCAGTACTTC. This chain joins TRBV7-9 and TRBJ2-7; D unresolved. Trimming shortened V by 1 base and J by 6 bases, and 7 bases separated the two germline ends. Germline V gives CDR1 SEHNR, CDR2 FQNEAQ (reference sequence). The CDR3 totals 12 residues.

This clonotype was picked up a small number of times. The chain is built from TRBV11-2 and TRBJ1-1; D call uncertain. Per germline, CDR1 SGHAT and CDR2 FQNNGV. The CDR3 is 15 residues long. V was cut by 0 bases and J by 4 bases, with 12 bases left in between. The DNA of the CDR3 is TGTGCCAGCAGCTTAGAGCCACACCTGGGCACTGAAGCTTTCTTT. Amino acids: CASSLEPHLGTEAFF.

This clonotype has just a few counts. The J gene is TRBJ1-1, the V gene TRBV20-1, with 7 bases that match TRBD1. The CDR3 is made up of 13 amino acids. The germline gives CDR1 DFQATT, CDR2 SNEGSKA (reference sequence). The V gene end was trimmed by 3 bases and the J gene end by 10 bases; junction bases not matched to a gene: 11. The CDR3 sequence is CSASSGGSIIAFF. The CDR3 DNA is TGCAGTGCTAGTTCAGGGGGATCGATAATAGCTTTCTTT.

V gene TRBV7-2 combines with J gene TRBJ1-1; TRBD1 might be the D (5 bases). Trimming shortened V by 2 bases and J by 10 bases, and 11 bases separated the two germline ends. The CDR3 consists of 12 residues. Germline CDR1 and CDR2: SGHTA and FQGNSA. CDR3 DNA: TGTGCCAGCAGCTTATCAGGGTCGGGAGCTTTCTTT. This gives the protein CASSLSGSGAFF.

A few counts support this clonotype. The V call is TRBV10-3, the J call TRBJ1-2; 11 bases are a match to TRBD1. V gave up 5 bases and J gave up 7 bases; unmatched junction bases: 3. Germline CDR1 is ENHRY and CDR2 is SYGVKD. CDR3 length: 13 amino acids. The CDR3 reads CAISSGQGAGYTF. DNA of the CDR3: TGTGCCATCAGTTCCGGACAGGGGGCTGGCTACACCTTC.

The chain combines TRBV30 with TRBJ2-3; possibly TRBD1 or TRBD2 for D (5 bases each). There are 13 residues in the CDR3. Per germline, CDR1 GTSNPN and CDR2 SVGIG (reference sequence). For the CDR3, the DNA is TGTGCTCATGGACGGTGGGACGCAGATACGCAGTATTTT. Translated, it gives CAHGRWDADTQYF. Full variable domain (remainder filled in from reference TRBV30 and TRBJ2-3): SQTIHQWPATLVQPVGSPLSLECTVEGTSNPNLYWYRQAAGRGLQLLFYSVGIGQISSEVPQNLSASRPQDRQFILSSKKLLLSDSGFYLCAHGRWDADTQYFGPGTRLTVL.

This clonotype was counted a few times. The chain has TRBV20-1 and TRBJ2-1, with D possibly being TRBD2 (7 bases). The CDR3 totals 11 residues. Trimming left V 3 bases short and J 11 bases short, with 11 bases between. In germline, CDR1 is DFQATT, CDR2 SNEGSKA (reference sequence). Here the CDR3 reads CSARGGAKQFF. The CDR3 DNA reads as TGCAGTGCTAGGGGGGGGGCTAAGCAGTTCTTC.

The chain is built from TRBV4-3 and TRBJ2-7; no firm D call. The V end was cut by 0 bases, the J end by 2 bases, with 5 bases between. CDR3 length equals 13 residues. Germline CDR1 is LGHNA and CDR2 is YSLEER. The CDR3 DNA sequence: TGCGCCAGCAGCCAAGAGCACGCCTACGAGCAGTACTTC. Protein: CASSQEHAYEQYF.

This sequence joins TRBV6-2 or TRBV6-3 and TRBJ2-5; 8 nucleotides agree with TRBD1. The CDR3 has 16 residues. The V gene's germline CDR1 is MNHEY and CDR2 SVGEGT. With V trimmed by 5 bases and J by 3 bases, 11 bases remained unmatched. The CDR3 DNA is TGTGCCAGCAGTCTAAACGACAGGGGAGGAGAAGAGACCCAGTACTTC. This gives the protein CASSLNDRGGEETQYF.

This clonotype was counted between two and nine times. The chain has TRBV20-1 and TRBJ1-5; 7 nucleotides align to TRBD1. CDR1 and CDR2 from the germline V gene are DFQATT and SNEGSKA (reference sequence). The CDR3 length is 13 residues. Trimming removed 6 bases from V and 7 bases from J; junction bases left unmatched: 9. This CDR3 is CSAKGGGGQPQHF. CDR3 DNA sequence: TGCAGTGCGAAAGGAGGGGGCGGGCAGCCCCAGCATTTT.